This T cell receptor beta chain was sequenced during a study of shared clonotypes between healthy human individuals. This clone occurred once. V lost 3 bases and J lost 0, with 15 bases in between. CDR3 size: 17 residues. CDR1 and CDR2 from the germline V gene are MNHEY and SMNVEV (reference sequence). Generated by immunoSEQ multiplex PCR, the TCRdb table keeps only in-frame clones and is missing some. The sample holds 1,400,000 or so clones, approximately 98.5% seen once. The source of this sequence is a man aged 30 to 45 in good health. V is TRBV27 and J is TRBJ2-1; D may be TRBD2 (6 bases). Sequenced input: naive CD4+ T cells sorted from blood. Subset given: CD45RA+ positively selected. The CDR3 reads CASSFNPGLSSYNEQFF. The CDR3 DNA sequence: TGTGCCAGCAGTTTCAACCCGGGACTTAGCTCCTACAATGAGCAGTTCTTC.